This TCR beta chain was retrieved from a study of blood T cell repertoires in COVID-19. Overall study: Material from acute and convalescent COVID-19 was sourced from the United States, Italy and Spain. The analysed material was cDNA or gDNA that came from T cells, B-cell-depleted T cells, or PBMCs.

TCRdb's table, derived via immunoSEQ multiplex PCR, lists solely in-frame clones and lacks some. Of roughly 230,000 clones listed, 82% are singletons. V gave up 5 bases and J gave up 0 bases, with 14 bases separating them. CDR3 size: 15 residues. Germline V gene data show CDR1 as SGHAT and CDR2 as FQNNGV. Adults between roughly 18 and 100 years of age took part from about two dozen US areas. Participant reports of clinical history set cohort assignment. The sequence came from a woman aged 55-70 years who had recovered from COVID-19. Sequencing was done on a sample of PBMCs or T cells enriched from blood (not recorded which). This chain joins TRBV11-2 and TRBJ2-7; maybe TRBD2 (5 bases). The CDR3 loop reads CASSAGKRFSYEQYF. The CDR3 nucleotides are TGTGCCAGCAGCGCCGGAAAGCGGTTCTCCTACGAGCAGTACTTC.